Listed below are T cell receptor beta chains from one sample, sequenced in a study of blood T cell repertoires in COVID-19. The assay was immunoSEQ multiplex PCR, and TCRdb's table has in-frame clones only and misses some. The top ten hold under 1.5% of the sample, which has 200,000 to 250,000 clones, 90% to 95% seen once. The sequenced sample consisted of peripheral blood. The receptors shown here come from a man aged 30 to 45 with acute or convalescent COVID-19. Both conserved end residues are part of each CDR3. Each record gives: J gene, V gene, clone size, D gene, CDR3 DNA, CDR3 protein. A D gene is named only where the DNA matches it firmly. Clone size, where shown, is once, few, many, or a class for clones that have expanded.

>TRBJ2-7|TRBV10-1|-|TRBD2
TGCGCCAGCAGCAAGGGGACTAGCTCCTACGAGCAGTACTTC
CASSKGTSSYEQYF
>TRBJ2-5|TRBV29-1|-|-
TGCAGCGCCTCGATCCGGGATCAAGAGACCCAGTACTTC
CSASIRDQETQYF
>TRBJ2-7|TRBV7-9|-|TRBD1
TGTGCCAGCAGCTTTGTGGGACAGGGGGTCGAGCAGTACTTC
CASSFVGQGVEQYF
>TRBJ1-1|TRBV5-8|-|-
TGTGCCAGCAGCTTGGGAGGGAACACTGAAGCTTTCTTT
CASSLGGNTEAFF
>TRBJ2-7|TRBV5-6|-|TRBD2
TGTGCCAGCAGCTTCGGGGGGAACTACGAGCAGTACTTC
CASSFGGNYEQYF
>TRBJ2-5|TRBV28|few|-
TGTGCCAGCAGTTTACCGGGCGCAGGGGTCGATCAAGAGACCCAGTACTTC
CASSLPGAGVDQETQYF
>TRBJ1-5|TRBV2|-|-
TGTGCCAGCAGGGCTTCGAGCGTTCAGCCCCAGCATTTT
CASRASSVQPQHF
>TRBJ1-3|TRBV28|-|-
TGTGCCAGCAGTTTGCTTGACAGGACTGGAAACACCATATATTTT
CASSLLDRTGNTIYF
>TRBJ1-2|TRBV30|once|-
TGTGCCTGGGCACATCACTATGGCTACACCTTC
CAWAHHYGYTF
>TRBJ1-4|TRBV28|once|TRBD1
TGTGCCAGCAGTCCAGGGACACCTCAGGGGGATGAAAAACTGTTTTTT
CASSPGTPQGDEKLFF
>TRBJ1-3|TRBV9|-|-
TGTGCCAGCAGCGTAGAAGACACAAGAAGCTCTGGAAACACCATATATTTT
CASSVEDTRSSGNTIYF
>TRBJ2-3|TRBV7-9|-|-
TGTGCCAGCAAGGTCGGGGGCACAGATACGCAGTATTTT
CASKVGGTDTQYF
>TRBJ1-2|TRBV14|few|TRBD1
TGTGCCAGCAGCCGACTGGGACAGATTAACTATGGCTACACCTTC
CASSRLGQINYGYTF
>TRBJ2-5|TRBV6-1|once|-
TGTGCCAGCAGTGAGGGGGGGCAGTGGGAGACCCAGTACTTC
CASSEGGQWETQYF
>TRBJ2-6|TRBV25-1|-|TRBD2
TGTGCCAGCAGTACCGGACTAGGCTCTGGGGCCAACGTCCTGACTTTC
CASSTGLGSGANVLTF
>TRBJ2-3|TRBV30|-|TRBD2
TGTGCCTGGAGACGGGGGGGGCCGTTAGATACGCAGTATTTT
CAWRRGGPLDTQYF
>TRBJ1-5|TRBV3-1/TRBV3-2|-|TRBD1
TGTGCCAGCAGCCAAGGGACAGGGCAAAAACCCCAGCATTTT
CASSQGTGQKPQHF
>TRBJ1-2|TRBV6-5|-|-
TGTGCCAGCAACGGCGGGAAATCCTATGGCTACACCTTC
CASNGGKSYGYTF
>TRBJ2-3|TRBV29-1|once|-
TGCAGCGTTGTACCTCGACAGACCACAGATACGCAGTATTTT
CSVVPRQTTDTQYF
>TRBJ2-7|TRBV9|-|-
TGTGCCAGCAACAAACAGGGTAGCTCCTACGAGCAGTACTTC
CASNKQGSSYEQYF
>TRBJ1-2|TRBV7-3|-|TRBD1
TGTGCCAGCAGCTTAACCGGGACAGGATTTACCTATGGCTACACCTTC
CASSLTGTGFTYGYTF
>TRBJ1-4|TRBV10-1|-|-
TGCGCCAGCAGTTCCCGGACAGCCACTAATGAAAAACTGTTTTTT
CASSSRTATNEKLFF
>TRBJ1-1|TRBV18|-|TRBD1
TGTGCCAGCTCACCGACAGGGGCAACTGAAGCTTTCTTT
CASSPTGATEAFF
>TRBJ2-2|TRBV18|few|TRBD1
TGTGCCAGCTCGATTCGACAGGGGGCAGGCACCGGGGAGCTGTTTTTT
CASSIRQGAGTGELFF
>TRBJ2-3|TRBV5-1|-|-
TGCGCCAGCAGCTTGGGAATAGCGGCCCTTGCGCAGTATTTT
CASSLGIAALAQYF
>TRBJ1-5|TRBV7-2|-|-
TGTGCCAGCAGCTTAGGGCCACAAATTGAACAGCCCCAGCATTTT
CASSLGPQIEQPQHF
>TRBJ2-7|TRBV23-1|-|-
TGCGCCAGCAGTCAAGTAGCGCGAGAAGGGTGCGAGCAGTACTTC
CASSQVAREGCEQYF
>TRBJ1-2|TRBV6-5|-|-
TGTGCCATTGGACAAAACTATGGCTACACCTTC
CAIGQNYGYTF
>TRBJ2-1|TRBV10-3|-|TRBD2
TGTGCCAACGGAGGGACTAGCTCTAATGAGCAGTTCTTC
CANGGTSSNEQFF
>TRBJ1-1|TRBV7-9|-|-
TGTGCCAGCAGCTTAGTCCCAGGCAGGAACACTGAAGCTTTCTTT
CASSLVPGRNTEAFF
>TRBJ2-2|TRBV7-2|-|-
TGTGCCAGCAGCCTCTGGAACACCGGGGAGCTGTTTTTT
CASSLWNTGELFF
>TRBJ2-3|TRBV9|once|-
TGTGCCAGCAGCGCGGAGGACGGAGGCGCAGATACGCAGTATTTT
CASSAEDGGADTQYF
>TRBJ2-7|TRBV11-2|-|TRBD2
TGTGCCAGCAGCTTAACCTCCAGCGGGGTAAGCTACGAGCAGTACTTC
CASSLTSSGVSYEQYF
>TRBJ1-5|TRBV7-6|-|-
TGTGCCAGCAGCCCTACCCGAGGTGGCCCCTATAGCAATCAGCCCCAGCATTTT
CASSPTRGGPYSNQPQHF
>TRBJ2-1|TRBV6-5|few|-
TGTGCCAGCATACGGGACAATCAGGCCAATGAGCAGTTCTTC
CASIRDNQANEQFF
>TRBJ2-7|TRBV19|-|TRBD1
TGTGCCAGTAGTAACCGGGGACAGAGCTCCTACGAGCAGTACTTC
CASSNRGQSSYEQYF
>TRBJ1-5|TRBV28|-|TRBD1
TGTGCCAGCAGCTATAACCGGGACAGGGGGCCTTCCGGTGGATCGACCCAGCATTTT
CASSYNRDRGPSGGSTQHF
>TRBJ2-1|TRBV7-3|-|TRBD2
TGTGCCAGCAGCTTCTATCCTAGCGGACACAATGAGCAGTTCTTC
CASSFYPSGHNEQFF
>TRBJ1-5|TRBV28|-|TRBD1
TGTGCCAGCAACAGGGGGAGGGCAAACCAGCCCCAGCATTTT
CASNRGRANQPQHF
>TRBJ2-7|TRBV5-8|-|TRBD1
TGTGCCAGCAGCCCGGGACAGGGTGAACCGCATGACTACGAGCAGTACTTC
CASSPGQGEPHDYEQYF
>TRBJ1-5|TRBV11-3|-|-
TGTGCCAGTCGCCGACCCCGGAACTACCTTCATCAGCCCCAGCATTTT
CASRRPRNYLHQPQHF
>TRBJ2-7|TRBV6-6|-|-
TGTGCCAGCACCGAATCGGGGGTGGCCTCCTACGAGCAGTACTTC
CASTESGVASYEQYF